The present entry profiles one T cell receptor (beta chain) with its context. Its antigen remains unknown. CDR1 and CDR2 from the germline V gene are GTSNPN and SVGIG (reference sequence). The CDR3 runs 15 residues. Germline trimming cut 3 bases from V and 6 bases from J; bases unmatched to any gene: 11. The data stem from a study of cytomegalovirus exposure and HLA in healthy donors. Amplification used 60 Vbeta primers and 13 Jbeta primers. TCRdb's table, derived via immunoSEQ multiplex PCR, lists solely in-frame clones and lacks some. The data show 110,000 or so clones, with roughly 72% seen just once and 11% held by the top ten. Whole-study findings and limits: Later work associated fewer than 20,000 TCR beta sequences with HLA alleles at 0.05 false discovery rate.

V is TRBV30 and J is TRBJ1-2; 9 bases fit TRBD1. This TCR was recovered from a woman between 45 and 60 years old in good health and CMV-seropositive. The specimen sequenced was PBMCs. The CDR3 loop reads CAWRSSQTGGDGYTF. CDR3 DNA sequence: TGTGCCTGGAGGTCCTCCCAGACAGGGGGAGATGGCTACACCTTC. The full variable domain, rest sourced from reference TRBV30 and TRBJ1-2, is SQTIHQWPATLVQPVGSPLSLECTVEGTSNPNLYWYRQAAGRGLQLLFYSVGIGQISSEVPQNLSASRPQDRQFILSSKKLLLSDSGFYLCAWRSSQTGGDGYTFGSGTRLTVV.